This TCR beta chain was observed in a study of T cell responses to AZD1222 COVID-19 vaccine. Profiling relied on immunoSEQ multiplex PCR, and the TCRdb table lists in-frame clones only, not all of them. The sample comprises about 160,000 clones, 94% of which are singletons, and roughly 5.5% rests with the top ten. In the case of this clone: The antigen is undetermined.

Study-wide results and limits: The CD4 TCRs associated with vaccination extended across spike and predominated at 160-218 and 743-854. Most donors were white British and more were female, and clonal diversity was possibly underestimated.

With 8 bases clipped from V and 0 bases from J, the junction kept 7 bases outside the gene matches. Germline V CDR1 and CDR2: ENHRY, SYGVKD. The CDR3 runs 17 residues. The origin of this receptor is an adult who received the AZD1222 COVID-19 vaccine. Here the sequenced sample was peripheral blood, taken 28 days after the second AZD1222 dose. V gene TRBV10-3 combines with J gene TRBJ2-1; 13 bases agree with TRBD2. CDR3 DNA sequence: TGTGCCATCGGACAGGGGACTAGCGGGGCCTCCTACAATGAGCAGTTCTTC. As protein: CAIGQGTSGASYNEQFF.